A selection of T cell receptor beta chains follows, all from one sample in a study of blood T cell repertoires in COVID-19. TCRdb keeps only in-frame clones here, not all; method: immunoSEQ multiplex PCR. The sample yields about 99,000 clones, about 90% seen once. The sample was peripheral blood. Receptor source: a human donor in a cohort sampled during active COVID-19. CDR3s include the opening cysteine and the closing phenylalanine or tryptophan. Each record gives: J gene, D gene, V gene, CDR3 length, clone size, CDR3 DNA, CDR3 protein. D genes are given only for firm matches. Not all rows give a size; the values are once, few, many and, for expanded clones, a class.

TRBJ2-1,TRBD2,TRBV5-5,16,.,TGTGCCAGCAGCTTGGAACTAGCGGAAACCTACAATGAGCAGTTCTTC,CASSLELAETYNEQFF
TRBJ2-3,TRBD2,TRBV28,15,once,TGTGCCAGCAGTGTACCGGGACTAGATGTAGATACGCAGTATTTT,CASSVPGLDVDTQYF
TRBJ2-1,TRBD2,TRBV6-6,17,.,TGTGCCAGCAGTCTTCCGGGACTAGCGGGGGGCTACAATGAGCAGTTCTTC,CASSLPGLAGGYNEQFF
TRBJ2-5,.,TRBV19,14,.,TGTGCCAGTAGTATCGGAGGGTCCCAAGAGACCCAGTACTTC,CASSIGGSQETQYF
TRBJ2-1,.,TRBV12-3/TRBV12-4,12,.,TGTGCCTCCCAAGGGACTCGGGATGAGCAGTTCTTC,CASQGTRDEQFF
TRBJ2-2,TRBD2,TRBV19,18,.,TGTGCCAGTAGTCTACAGGGACTAGCGGGGACGAACACCGGGGAGCTGTTTTTT,CASSLQGLAGTNTGELFF
TRBJ1-6,.,TRBV7-9,13,.,TGTGCCAGCAGCCCCACAGGAGAGGCGCCCCTCCACTTT,CASSPTGEAPLHF
TRBJ2-7,.,TRBV7-9,12,.,TGTGCCAGCAGCTTGGGCAGCTACGAGCAGTACTTC,CASSLGSYEQYF
TRBJ2-2,.,TRBV2,15,.,TGTGCCAGCAGTGAACAGTTCGCGAACACCGGGGAGCTGTTTTTT,CASSEQFANTGELFF
TRBJ2-1,.,TRBV3-1/TRBV3-2,13,.,TGTGCCAGCAGCCAATTCAGCGGCAGTGAGCAGTTCTTC,CASSQFSGSEQFF
TRBJ2-1,TRBD2,TRBV2,15,.,TGTGCCAGCACCAGGGGGACTAGCGGGGTACGTGAGCAGTTCTTC,CASTRGTSGVREQFF
TRBJ2-1,TRBD2,TRBV27,15,.,TGTGCCAGCAGCACGACTAGCGGGCATTACAATGAGCAGTTCTTC,CASSTTSGHYNEQFF